A selection of T cell receptor beta chains follows, all from one sample in a study of blood T cell repertoires in COVID-19. Sequencing was performed with immunoSEQ multiplex PCR; in TCRdb, only in-frame clones are kept and a portion is missing. Of fewer than 700,000 clones listed, around 90% were seen once; the top ten hold 7.8%. Source material: peripheral blood. These TCRs come from a woman aged 50 to 65 with COVID-19, enrolled during active disease. Both conserved end residues are part of each CDR3. The order of the fields is J gene, V gene, CDR3 length, D gene, clone size, CDR3 DNA, CDR3 protein. The D gene is left open where the match is weak. Clone size is shown for a subset of rows, as once, few, many or a class of expanded clone.

j_gene: TRBJ2-7
v_gene: TRBV3-1/TRBV3-2
len: 16
d_gene: .
abundance: .
CDR3nt: TGTGCCAGCAGCCCTCGCCGGGGGGCCCGCTCCTACGAGCGGTACTTC
CDR3aa: CASSPRRGARSYERYF

j_gene: TRBJ1-1
v_gene: TRBV6-5
len: 13
d_gene: .
abundance: once
CDR3nt: TGTGCCAGCAGGCACGGGGTGAACACTGAAGCTTTCTTT
CDR3aa: CASRHGVNTEAFF

j_gene: TRBJ1-1
v_gene: TRBV5-1
len: 15
d_gene: .
abundance: .
CDR3nt: TGCGCCAGCAAAGGGGCGACAGGATTGGGGACTGAAGCTTTCTTT
CDR3aa: CASKGATGLGTEAFF

j_gene: TRBJ1-2
v_gene: TRBV27
len: 14
d_gene: .
abundance: .
CDR3nt: TGTGCCAGCAGTTTATTTACAGGGAGCTATGGCTACACCTTC
CDR3aa: CASSLFTGSYGYTF

j_gene: TRBJ2-1
v_gene: TRBV5-6
len: 17
d_gene: .
abundance: once
CDR3nt: TGTGCCAGCAGCCAGTATGAGACTAGTCTTGCCTACAATGAGCAGTTCTTC
CDR3aa: CASSQYETSLAYNEQFF

j_gene: TRBJ1-5
v_gene: TRBV28
len: 16
d_gene: TRBD1
abundance: .
CDR3nt: TGTGCCAGCACCCGGGACAGTTCCAATAGCAATCAGCCCCAGCATTTT
CDR3aa: CASTRDSSNSNQPQHF

j_gene: TRBJ1-5
v_gene: TRBV4-1
len: 16
d_gene: .
abundance: once
CDR3nt: TGCGCCAGCAGCCAAGAAGAGAGTCTGATCGGTCAGCCCCAGCATTTT
CDR3aa: CASSQEESLIGQPQHF

j_gene: TRBJ2-3
v_gene: TRBV7-9
len: 16
d_gene: .
abundance: .
CDR3nt: TGTGCCAGCAGCTCCGTCGGAGGGTCCCGCACAGATACGCAGTATTTT
CDR3aa: CASSSVGGSRTDTQYF

j_gene: TRBJ1-2
v_gene: TRBV10-3
len: 13
d_gene: TRBD1
abundance: .
CDR3nt: TGTGCCATCACCGGGGACAGGTTGGATGGCTACACCTTC
CDR3aa: CAITGDRLDGYTF

j_gene: TRBJ1-1
v_gene: TRBV7-9
len: 14
d_gene: .
abundance: .
CDR3nt: TGTGCCAGCAGCCCGAGGAACCAGAACACTGAAGCTTTCTTT
CDR3aa: CASSPRNQNTEAFF

j_gene: TRBJ2-5
v_gene: TRBV18
len: 13
d_gene: .
abundance: .
CDR3nt: TGTGCCAGCTCACCGGGCGCCCAAGAGACCCAGTACTTC
CDR3aa: CASSPGAQETQYF

j_gene: TRBJ1-6
v_gene: TRBV19
len: 17
d_gene: .
abundance: .
CDR3nt: TGTGCCAGTAGTATAGGTGCAGGGCCGACTTATAATTCACCCCTCCACTTT
CDR3aa: CASSIGAGPTYNSPLHF

j_gene: TRBJ2-7
v_gene: TRBV29-1
len: 15
d_gene: .
abundance: .
CDR3nt: TGCAGCGTTGAAGGGGACACCGGAGCGCCCTACGAGCAGTACTTC
CDR3aa: CSVEGDTGAPYEQYF

j_gene: TRBJ2-5
v_gene: TRBV11-1
len: 16
d_gene: .
abundance: .
CDR3nt: TGTGCCAGCAGCTTGATGGTTGCGGGCGGTGGAGAGACCCAGTACTTC
CDR3aa: CASSLMVAGGGETQYF

j_gene: TRBJ1-1
v_gene: TRBV12-3/TRBV12-4
len: 13
d_gene: .
abundance: .
CDR3nt: TGTGCCAGCAGCCCCGGTCGGTACACTGAAGCTTTCTTT
CDR3aa: CASSPGRYTEAFF

j_gene: TRBJ1-1
v_gene: TRBV3-1/TRBV3-2
len: 16
d_gene: .
abundance: once
CDR3nt: TGTGCCAGCAGCCAGGGCCAGGGGATTCAGAACACTGAAGCTTTCTTT
CDR3aa: CASSQGQGIQNTEAFF

j_gene: TRBJ2-2
v_gene: TRBV5-1
len: 14
d_gene: TRBD2
abundance: .
CDR3nt: TGCGCCAGCAGTCTAGCGGCGAACACCGGGGAGCTGTTTTTT
CDR3aa: CASSLAANTGELFF

j_gene: TRBJ2-3
v_gene: TRBV30
len: 14
d_gene: .
abundance: .
CDR3nt: TGTGCCTGGAGTAGACGGGGGGCTAGCGATACGCAGTATTTT
CDR3aa: CAWSRRGASDTQYF

j_gene: TRBJ1-1
v_gene: TRBV30
len: 11
d_gene: .
abundance: few
CDR3nt: TGTGCCTGGGATAGGAACACTGAAGCTTTCTTT
CDR3aa: CAWDRNTEAFF

j_gene: TRBJ2-1
v_gene: TRBV24-1
len: 15
d_gene: TRBD2
abundance: .
CDR3nt: TGTGCCACCAGTCTAGGGGAGGGCCACGACAATGAGCAGTTCTTC
CDR3aa: CATSLGEGHDNEQFF

j_gene: TRBJ1-1
v_gene: TRBV27
len: 11
d_gene: .
abundance: .
CDR3nt: TGTGCCAGCAGAGGGGACACTGAAGCTTTCTTT
CDR3aa: CASRGDTEAFF

j_gene: TRBJ1-1
v_gene: TRBV21-1
len: 16
d_gene: .
abundance: .
CDR3nt: TGTGCCAGCAGCAAAGAGGGACACCCACGGGGCACTGAAGCTTTCTTT
CDR3aa: CASSKEGHPRGTEAFF

j_gene: TRBJ2-1
v_gene: TRBV19
len: 13
d_gene: TRBD2
abundance: .
CDR3nt: TGTGCCAGTAGTATTTTAGCGGGCAATGAGCAGTTCTTC
CDR3aa: CASSILAGNEQFF

j_gene: TRBJ1-4
v_gene: TRBV5-6
len: 14
d_gene: .
abundance: .
CDR3nt: TGTGCCAGCAGCTTGATAGCAACTAATGAAAAACTGTTTTTT
CDR3aa: CASSLIATNEKLFF

j_gene: TRBJ2-3
v_gene: TRBV2
len: 16
d_gene: TRBD2
abundance: .
CDR3nt: TGTGCCAGCAGGTCTGGGACTAGCGGGGGGAGGAATACGCAGTATTTT
CDR3aa: CASRSGTSGGRNTQYF

j_gene: TRBJ1-2
v_gene: TRBV7-2
len: 14
d_gene: TRBD1
abundance: .
CDR3nt: TGTGCCAGCAGCCCGACAGGGAGTGTAAATGGCTACACCTTC
CDR3aa: CASSPTGSVNGYTF

j_gene: TRBJ2-7
v_gene: TRBV27
len: 11
d_gene: .
abundance: .
CDR3nt: TGTGCCAGCAGTTTTGGCAACGAGCAGTACTTC
CDR3aa: CASSFGNEQYF

j_gene: TRBJ2-2
v_gene: TRBV30
len: 14
d_gene: TRBD2
abundance: few
CDR3nt: TGTGCCTGGAGTGTGTCGGGGGGCACCGGGGAGCTGTTTTTT
CDR3aa: CAWSVSGGTGELFF

j_gene: TRBJ2-7
v_gene: TRBV19
len: 16
d_gene: TRBD1
abundance: .
CDR3nt: TGTGCCAGTAGTTTTCGAACAGGGGCCGTCTCCTACGAGCAGTACTTC
CDR3aa: CASSFRTGAVSYEQYF

j_gene: TRBJ1-2
v_gene: TRBV6-5
len: 15
d_gene: .
abundance: .
CDR3nt: TGTGCCAGTCCAGGGGATAGGGGCGCACTCTATGGCTACACCTTC
CDR3aa: CASPGDRGALYGYTF

j_gene: TRBJ1-1
v_gene: TRBV12-5
len: 14
d_gene: .
abundance: few
CDR3nt: TGTGCTAGTGGTTTGGTAGATGGCAGGCTTGAAGCTTTCTTT
CDR3aa: CASGLVDGRLEAFF

j_gene: TRBJ1-2
v_gene: TRBV7-9
len: 14
d_gene: TRBD1
abundance: .
CDR3nt: TGTGCCAGCAGCTCGGCCGGGACAGACTATGGCTACACCTTC
CDR3aa: CASSSAGTDYGYTF

j_gene: TRBJ2-7
v_gene: TRBV5-1
len: 14
d_gene: TRBD1
abundance: .
CDR3nt: TGCGCCAGCAGCGGACGATGGGACAGCTACGAGCAGTACTTC
CDR3aa: CASSGRWDSYEQYF

j_gene: TRBJ1-5
v_gene: TRBV6-5
len: 15
d_gene: TRBD1
abundance: .
CDR3nt: TGTGCGAGCGAACCGGGACAGGGCTTAAACCAGCCCCAGCATTTT
CDR3aa: CASEPGQGLNQPQHF

j_gene: TRBJ2-7
v_gene: TRBV4-1
len: 15
d_gene: TRBD1
abundance: once
CDR3nt: TGCGCCAGCAGCCTCTTCGGGACAGGCCTCTACGAGCAGTACTTC
CDR3aa: CASSLFGTGLYEQYF

j_gene: TRBJ1-2
v_gene: TRBV7-9
len: 15
d_gene: .
abundance: .
CDR3nt: TGTGCCAGCAGCTTAGGGGGTGGGGACATACATTCCACCACCTTC
CDR3aa: CASSLGGGDIHSTTF

j_gene: TRBJ1-3
v_gene: TRBV7-6
len: 14
d_gene: .
abundance: once
CDR3nt: TGTGCCAGCACCCCTACAGGCTCTGGAAACACCATATATTTT
CDR3aa: CASTPTGSGNTIYF

j_gene: TRBJ1-1
v_gene: TRBV6-5
len: 14
d_gene: .
abundance: .
CDR3nt: TGTGCCAGCAGTCGCCCCAACTTTGAGGCTGAAGCTTTCTTT
CDR3aa: CASSRPNFEAEAFF

j_gene: TRBJ1-1
v_gene: TRBV5-4
len: 11
d_gene: .
abundance: few
CDR3nt: TGTGCCAGCAGGCGGGGCACTGAAGCTTTCTTT
CDR3aa: CASRRGTEAFF

j_gene: TRBJ2-7
v_gene: TRBV5-1
len: 16
d_gene: TRBD2
abundance: .
CDR3nt: TGCGCCAGCAGCTTTACTAGCGGGGGAGCTCCCTACGAGCAGTACTTC
CDR3aa: CASSFTSGGAPYEQYF

j_gene: TRBJ2-7
v_gene: TRBV30
len: 12
d_gene: .
abundance: .
CDR3nt: TGTGCCTTTACGGGACTCCGCTACGAGCAGTACTTC
CDR3aa: CAFTGLRYEQYF

j_gene: TRBJ1-1
v_gene: TRBV5-6
len: 11
d_gene: .
abundance: .
CDR3nt: TGTGCCAGCAGCCGTACGAGGGAAGCTTTCTTT
CDR3aa: CASSRTREAFF

j_gene: TRBJ1-2
v_gene: TRBV28
len: 20
d_gene: .
abundance: once
CDR3nt: TGTGCCAGCAGTTTATATCGGGGGAGGGTTTTTCTCGAAGCTAACTATGGCTACACCTTC
CDR3aa: CASSLYRGRVFLEANYGYTF

j_gene: TRBJ2-1
v_gene: TRBV18
len: 14
d_gene: TRBD1
abundance: .
CDR3nt: TGTGCCAGCGGGCAGGGGGCCTCCTACAATGAGCAGTTCTTC
CDR3aa: CASGQGASYNEQFF

j_gene: TRBJ2-1
v_gene: TRBV6-5
len: 13
d_gene: .
abundance: .
CDR3nt: TGTGCCAGCAGCTTTACAGGGGGGGATGAGCAGTTCTTC
CDR3aa: CASSFTGGDEQFF

j_gene: TRBJ2-3
v_gene: TRBV5-1
len: 19
d_gene: TRBD2
abundance: once
CDR3nt: TGCGCCAGCAGCTTGTCACTAGCGGGGGGCCTTACCCCATCCGATACGCAGTATTTT
CDR3aa: CASSLSLAGGLTPSDTQYF

j_gene: TRBJ2-7
v_gene: TRBV18
len: 17
d_gene: .
abundance: once
CDR3nt: TGTGCCAGCTCACCGTCCGTTGGAGGGCCGCAAACCTACGAGCAGTACTTC
CDR3aa: CASSPSVGGPQTYEQYF

j_gene: TRBJ1-3
v_gene: TRBV5-6
len: 14
d_gene: .
abundance: few
CDR3nt: TGTGCCAGCAGCTTTCAGGGTTCCGGAAACACCATATATTTT
CDR3aa: CASSFQGSGNTIYF

j_gene: TRBJ2-7
v_gene: TRBV11-1
len: 13
d_gene: .
abundance: .
CDR3nt: TGTGCCAGCAGCGCCAGGGGTGGCGACGAGCAGTACTTC
CDR3aa: CASSARGGDEQYF

j_gene: TRBJ1-2
v_gene: TRBV15
len: 17
d_gene: .
abundance: once
CDR3nt: TGTGCCACCAGCAGAGATCTGGTTGTTGGCAGGTCCTATGGCTACACCTTC
CDR3aa: CATSRDLVVGRSYGYTF

j_gene: TRBJ2-4
v_gene: TRBV7-8
len: 16
d_gene: TRBD2
abundance: .
CDR3nt: TGTGCCAGCAGCTCGGGACTAGCGGGGGGGAAAAACATTCAGTACTTC
CDR3aa: CASSSGLAGGKNIQYF

j_gene: TRBJ2-5
v_gene: TRBV5-1
len: 16
d_gene: TRBD1
abundance: .
CDR3nt: TGCGCCAGCAGCTTGGTTGGACAGGGGAACGGAGAGACCCAGTACTTC
CDR3aa: CASSLVGQGNGETQYF